This TCR beta chain was retrieved from a study of T cell changes during pregnancy in multiple sclerosis. Produced via immunoSEQ multiplex PCR; TCRdb's table is partial and in-frame only. The sample has fewer than 90,000 clones; over 85% are singletons. This clonotype originated in a female donor with multiple sclerosis, enrolled in a pregnancy study. Here the sequenced sample was peripheral blood, taken in the first trimester of pregnancy.

In nucleotides, the CDR3 is TGTGCCAGCAGCGTAGATCTAGCGGGGGCCCTCACAGATACGCAGTATTTT. This codes for CASSVDLAGALTDTQYF. The J gene is TRBJ2-3, the V gene TRBV9, with TRBD2 matching 10 bases. Germline lookup yields CDR1 SGDLS and CDR2 YYNGEE. The CDR3 extends over 17 amino acids. J lost 2 bases, V lost 0 bases, and 6 bases had no gene match.